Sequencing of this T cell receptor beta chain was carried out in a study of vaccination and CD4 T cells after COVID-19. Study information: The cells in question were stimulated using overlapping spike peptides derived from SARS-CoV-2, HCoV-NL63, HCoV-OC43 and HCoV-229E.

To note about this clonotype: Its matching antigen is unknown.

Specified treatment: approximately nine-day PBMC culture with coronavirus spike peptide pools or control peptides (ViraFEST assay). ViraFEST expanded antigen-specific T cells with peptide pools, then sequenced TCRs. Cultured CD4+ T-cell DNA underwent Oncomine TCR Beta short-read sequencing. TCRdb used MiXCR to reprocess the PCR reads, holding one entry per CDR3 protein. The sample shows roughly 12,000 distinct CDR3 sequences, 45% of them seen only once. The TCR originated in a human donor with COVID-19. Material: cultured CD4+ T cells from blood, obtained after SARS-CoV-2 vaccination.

The CDR3 coding sequence is TGTGCCATCTCCCCGGGACAGGGCGAGACCCAGTACTTC. This sequence encodes CAISPGQGETQYF. The V and J genes are TRBV10-3 and TRBJ2-5; the match to TRBD1 covers 9 bases. The CDR3 totals 13 residues. CDR1 is ENHRY, CDR2 SYGVKD, per germline. V was pared by 8 bases and J by 5 bases, with 6 bases of the junction left unmatched.